The 17 T cell receptor beta chains listed next were all sequenced from one sample in a study of PD-1 blockade in classical Hodgkin lymphoma. Profiling relied on immunoSEQ multiplex PCR, and the TCRdb table lists in-frame clones only, not all of them. In the table there are 90,000 to 100,000 clones, over 75% of which are singletons. The time point is: cycle 4 day 1 (C4D1), after about 6 weeks of nivolumab. Each patient's relapse followed autologous stem cell transplantation, and brentuximab vedotin exposure varied. The material sequenced was peripheral blood mononuclear cells (PBMCs), taken before the fourth cycle of nivolumab. All receptors come from a human donor with classical Hodgkin lymphoma.

The chain carries TRBV10-1 and TRBJ2-5; possibly TRBD1 for D (6 bases). The CDR3 spans 14 residues. V lost 7 bases and J 5 bases, leaving 17 bases between the germline ends. Germline CDR1 and CDR2: WNHNN and SYGVQD (reference sequence). In DNA form, the CDR3 reads TGCGCCAGCACCGACCGTGGGGGCTCGGAGACCCAGTACTTC. This encodes CASTDRGGSETQYF.

The chain has TRBV7-8 and TRBJ2-3; D ambiguous. Germline lookup yields CDR1 SGHVS and CDR2 FQNEAQ. Deletions cut 4 bases from V and 7 bases from J, with 6 bases between. The CDR3 runs to 11 residues. CDR3 protein: CASSSLNTQYF. The CDR3 DNA follows: TGTGCCAGCAGCTCTCTGAATACGCAGTATTTT.

This clone was seen a few times. The chain employs TRBV7-8 and TRBJ2-7; D may match TRBD1 or TRBD2 (5 bases each). Germline-derived CDR1 and CDR2 are SGHVS and FQNEAQ. Trimming removed 1 base from V and 7 bases from J, with 11 bases in between. The CDR3 loop spans 13 amino acids. The CDR3 DNA reads as TGTGCCAGCAGCTTAGTATGGGGCGGGGAGCAGTACTTC. Amino acids: CASSLVWGGEQYF.

The V and J genes are TRBV28 and TRBJ1-4; perhaps TRBD1 as D (6 bases). Per germline, CDR1 MDHEN and CDR2 SYDVKM. The germline V and J ends were trimmed by 3 bases and 2 bases, with 13 bases remaining between them. This CDR3 region has 16 residues. The CDR3 region has the DNA TGTGCCAGCAGTTTGGGGGGCGGTGGGACTAATGAAAAACTGTTTTTT. It encodes CASSLGGGGTNEKLFF.

V gene TRBV11-1 combines with J gene TRBJ2-3; tentatively, D is TRBD2 (6 bases). CDR3 length: 15 residues. Trimming took 2 bases from V and 0 from J, leaving 9 bases between them. Looked up from germline, CDR1 is SGHAT and CDR2 is FQDESV (reference sequence). The CDR3 DNA follows: TGTGCCAGCAGCTTATGGGGGGAGAGCACAGATACGCAGTATTTT. Its protein product is CASSLWGESTDTQYF.

This rearrangement joins TRBV9 to TRBJ2-7; 10 bases map to TRBD2. Germline V gene sequence: CDR1 SGDLS, CDR2 YYNGEE. This CDR3 has 15 residues. V trimming: 0 bases; J trimming: 3 bases; junction bases outside the gene matches: 3. CDR3 in amino acids: CASSVAPSGGYEQYF. In nucleotides, the CDR3 is TGTGCCAGCAGCGTAGCTCCTAGCGGGGGCTACGAGCAGTACTTC.

V is TRBV15 and J is TRBJ2-7, with TRBD1 matching 8 bases. This CDR3 has 15 residues. In germline, CDR1 is LNHNV, CDR2 YYDKDF (reference sequence). Trimming took 1 base from V and 1 from J; bases not matched to a gene: 3. This chain's CDR3 is CATSRVRTGSYEQYF. In DNA form, the CDR3 reads TGTGCCACCAGCAGAGTCAGGACAGGGTCCTACGAGCAGTACTTC.

The chain recombines TRBV19 with TRBJ2-3; D may be TRBD2 (6 bases). This CDR3 region has 14 residues. Germline V lookup: CDR1 LNHDA, CDR2 SQIVND (reference sequence). V lost 4 bases and J lost 0, with 8 bases in between. The CDR3, as DNA: TGTGCCAGTAGTACTAGCGCCAGCACAGATACGCAGTATTTT. Translated, it gives CASSTSASTDTQYF.

V is TRBV6-5 and J is TRBJ1-2; D not certain. Deletions cut 7 bases from V and 5 bases from J, with 14 bases between. CDR1 is MNHEY and CDR2 is SVGAGI in the germline V gene. This CDR3 has 13 residues. The CDR3, as DNA: TGTGCCAGCAAAAGCCGGGCAGCATATGGCTACACCTTC. This encodes CASKSRAAYGYTF.

This chain uses TRBV19 with TRBJ1-1; 8 bases match TRBD1. The CDR3 loop spans 16 amino acids. The germline gives CDR1 LNHDA, CDR2 SQIVND (reference sequence). Losses at the gene ends were 9 bases for V and 2 bases for J; bases not matched to a gene: 14. The CDR3 nucleotides are TGTGCCAGCCGTCATGGCCGAACAGGGGGAAACACTGAAGCTTTCTTT. Residues: CASRHGRTGGNTEAFF.

V and J are TRBV19 and TRBJ1-5; 9 nucleotides align to TRBD1. The trim removed 8 bases at V and 5 bases at J, leaving 13 bases unmatched. The CDR3 length is 16 residues. Germline V gene lookup returns CDR1 LNHDA and CDR2 SQIVND (reference sequence). In DNA, the CDR3 is TGTGCCAGTTCGGGGAATGCACAGGGGGCCGATCAGCCCCAGCATTTT. Translated, it gives CASSGNAQGADQPQHF.

This clone was recorded once. Written as DNA, the CDR3 is TGTGCCAGCAGCTCTCTTGCGGGGCGTTCTAGCTCCTACAATGAGCAGTTCTTC. It codes for CASSSLAGRSSSYNEQFF. The chain joins TRBV7-9 to TRBJ2-1; weak D call: TRBD2 (6 bases). Germline values: CDR1 SEHNR, CDR2 FQNEAQ (reference sequence). Trimming removed 4 bases at V and 0 bases at J, with 19 bases between. The length of the CDR3 is 18 residues.

J is TRBJ2-5 and V is TRBV19; 9 bases are shared with TRBD2. Per germline, CDR1 LNHDA and CDR2 SQIVND (reference sequence). This CDR3 is built from 13 residues. The V and J ends lost 4 bases and 3 bases, in that order; junction bases with no gene match: 0. For the CDR3, the DNA is TGTGCCAGTAGTAGACTAGCGGAAGAGACCCAGTACTTC. Protein product: CASSRLAEETQYF.

The chain employs TRBV18 and TRBJ1-3; D not certain. Trimming removed 2 bases from V and 0 bases from J, with 11 bases in between. The CDR3 runs to 16 residues. Germline CDR1 KGHSH, CDR2 LQKENI. CDR3: CASSPGPFSSGNTIYF. In DNA form, the CDR3 reads TGTGCCAGCTCACCAGGGCCTTTTAGCTCTGGAAACACCATATATTTT.

The chain recombines TRBV10-3 with TRBJ2-7; 11 bases line up with TRBD1. The CDR3 is made up of 13 amino acids. Germline V gives CDR1 ENHRY, CDR2 SYGVKD. Trimming removed 8 bases from V and 6 bases from J; junction bases left unmatched: 6. CDR3 in amino acids: CAIEDRGPLEQYF. CDR3 coding DNA: TGTGCCATCGAGGACAGGGGGCCTCTCGAGCAGTACTTC.

This clone was counted once. The chain links TRBV6-5 to TRBJ2-5; D may be TRBD1 (6 bases). CDR3 length equals 12 residues. Trimming shortened V by 10 bases and J by 1 base, and 10 bases separated the two germline ends. The germline V gene has CDR1 MNHEY and CDR2 SVGAGI. Here the CDR3 reads CAIGQSQETQYF. The CDR3 DNA reads as TGTGCCATCGGACAGTCCCAAGAGACCCAGTACTTC.

The chain links TRBV18 to TRBJ2-7; 8 bases line up with TRBD2. The length of the CDR3 is 15 residues. Unmatched junction bases numbered 9, after V lost 3 bases and J lost 5 bases. Germline lookup yields CDR1 KGHSH and CDR2 LQKENI. In DNA form, the CDR3 reads TGTGCCAGCTCACCCCCTCGAGCGGGGGACAACGAGCAGTACTTC. Protein product: CASSPPRAGDNEQYF. The whole variable domain, remainder taken from reference TRBV18 and TRBJ2-7, is NAGVMQNPRHLVRRRGQEARLRCSPMKGHSHVYWYRQLPEEGLKFMVYLQKENIIDESGMPKERFSAEFPKEGPSILRIQQVVRGDSAAYFCASSPPRAGDNEQYFGPGTRLTVT.